In its sample, the clone carrying this T cell receptor (beta chain) was seen a few times. The antigen is not known. This sample was included in a study of T cell repertoires in cytomegalovirus infection. This CDR3 comprises 16 residues. Looked up from germline, CDR1 is MRHNA and CDR2 is SNTAGT. V gave up 0 bases and J gave up 7 bases; unmatched junction bases: 9. TCRdb re-called the reads through MiXCR, storing one row per CDR3 protein. This sample has 700,000 to 850,000 distinct CDR3 sequences, with 32% found just once. Specimen: cultured CD8+ T cells from PBMCs, collected from culture after CMV antigen stimulation. V is TRBV6-4 and J is TRBJ2-1, with TRBD2 matching over 7 bases. The receptor comes from a human donor in good health (CMV status not recorded). Some clones in this sample may be carry-over from other donors' samples. CDR3 in DNA: TGTGCCAGCAGTGACTCTGGGGGGGGACCTCTTAATGAGCAGTTCTTC. Its translation: CASSDSGGGPLNEQFF.